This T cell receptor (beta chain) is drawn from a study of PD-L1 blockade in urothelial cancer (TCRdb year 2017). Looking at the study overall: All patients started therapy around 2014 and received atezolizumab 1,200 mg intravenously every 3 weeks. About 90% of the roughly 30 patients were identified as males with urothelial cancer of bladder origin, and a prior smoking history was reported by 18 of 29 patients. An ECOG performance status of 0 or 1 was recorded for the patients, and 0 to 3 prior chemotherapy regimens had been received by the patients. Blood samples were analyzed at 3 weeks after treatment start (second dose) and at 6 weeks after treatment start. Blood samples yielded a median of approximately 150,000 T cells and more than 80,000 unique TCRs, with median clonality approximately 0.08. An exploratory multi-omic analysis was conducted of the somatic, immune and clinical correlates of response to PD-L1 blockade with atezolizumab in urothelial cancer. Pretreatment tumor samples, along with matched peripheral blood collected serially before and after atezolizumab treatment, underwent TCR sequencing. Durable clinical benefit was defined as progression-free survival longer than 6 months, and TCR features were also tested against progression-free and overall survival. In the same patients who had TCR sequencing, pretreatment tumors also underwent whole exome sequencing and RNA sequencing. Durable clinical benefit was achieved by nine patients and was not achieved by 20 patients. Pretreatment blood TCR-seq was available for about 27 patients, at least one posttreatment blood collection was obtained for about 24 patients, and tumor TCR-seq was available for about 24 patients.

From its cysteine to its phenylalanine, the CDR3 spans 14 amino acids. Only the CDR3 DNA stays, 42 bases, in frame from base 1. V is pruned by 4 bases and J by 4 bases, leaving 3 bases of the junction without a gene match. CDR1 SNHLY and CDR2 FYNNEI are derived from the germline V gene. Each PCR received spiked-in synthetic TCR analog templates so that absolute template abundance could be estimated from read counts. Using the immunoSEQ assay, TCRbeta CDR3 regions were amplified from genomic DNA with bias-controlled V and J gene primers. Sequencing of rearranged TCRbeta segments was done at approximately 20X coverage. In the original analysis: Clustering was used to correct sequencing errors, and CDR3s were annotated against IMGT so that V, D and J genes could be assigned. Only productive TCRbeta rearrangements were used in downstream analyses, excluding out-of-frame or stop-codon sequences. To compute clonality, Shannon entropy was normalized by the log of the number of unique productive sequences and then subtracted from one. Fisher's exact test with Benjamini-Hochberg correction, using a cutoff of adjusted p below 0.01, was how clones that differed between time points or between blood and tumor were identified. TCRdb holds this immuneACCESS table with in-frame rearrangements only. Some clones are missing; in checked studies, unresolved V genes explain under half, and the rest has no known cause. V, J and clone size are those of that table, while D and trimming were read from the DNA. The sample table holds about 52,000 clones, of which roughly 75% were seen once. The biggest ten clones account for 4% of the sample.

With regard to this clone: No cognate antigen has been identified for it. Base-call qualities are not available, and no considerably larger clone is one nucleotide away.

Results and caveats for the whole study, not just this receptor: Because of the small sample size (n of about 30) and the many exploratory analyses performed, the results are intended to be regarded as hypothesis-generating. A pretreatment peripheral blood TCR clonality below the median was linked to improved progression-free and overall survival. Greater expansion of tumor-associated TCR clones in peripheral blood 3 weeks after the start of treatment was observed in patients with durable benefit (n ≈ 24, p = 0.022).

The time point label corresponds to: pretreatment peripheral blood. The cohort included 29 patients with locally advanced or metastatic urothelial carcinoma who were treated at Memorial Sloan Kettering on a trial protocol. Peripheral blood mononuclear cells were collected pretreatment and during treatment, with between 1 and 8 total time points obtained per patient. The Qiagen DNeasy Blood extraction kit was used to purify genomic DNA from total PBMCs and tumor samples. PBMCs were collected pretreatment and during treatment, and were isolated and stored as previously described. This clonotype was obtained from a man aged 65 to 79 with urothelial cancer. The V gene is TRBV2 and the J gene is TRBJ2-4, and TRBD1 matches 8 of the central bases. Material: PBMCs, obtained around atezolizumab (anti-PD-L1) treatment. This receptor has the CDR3 CASSVRTGKNIQYF. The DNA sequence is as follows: TGTGCCAGCAGTGTAAGGACAGGGAAAAACATTCAGTACTTC.